One and the same sample provided the 18 T cell receptor beta chains below, sequenced in a study of response to subunit inactivated influenza vaccine. TCRdb analysed the RT-PCR reads with MiXCR anew, one entry per CDR3 protein. Of some 600,000 distinct CDR3 sequences in the sample, around 13% were seen once. Specimen: PBMCs from blood, collected approximately 15 days before vaccination. These receptors were collected from a man aged 50 to 59 who received an inactivated influenza vaccine.

This clonotype was counted between two and nine times. This chain joins TRBV29-1 and TRBJ1-1; possible D gene TRBD1, 6 bases. The germline gives CDR1 SQVTM, CDR2 ANQGSEA. The V end lost 6 bases, the J end lost 4 bases, and 12 bases lay between the germline ends. CDR3 size: 12 residues. Here the CDR3 DNA reads TGCAGCGTGGAGAGGGGGGGCACTGAAGCTTTCTTT. Translating it yields CSVERGGTEAFF.

Ten or more counts support this clonotype. V is TRBV12-5 and J is TRBJ2-1; 7 bases map to TRBD2. The CDR3 length is 17 residues. Germline values: CDR1 LGHNT, CDR2 FRNRAP. Germline trimming cut 2 bases from V and 0 bases from J; bases unmatched to any gene: 7. The CDR3, as DNA: TGTGCTAGTGGTTTGCCTAGCGGTATGAGCTCCTACAATGAGCAGTTCTTC. Amino acid sequence: CASGLPSGMSSYNEQFF.

This sequence joins TRBV4-3 and TRBJ1-2, with D hard to call. Looked up from germline, CDR1 is LGHNA and CDR2 is YSLEER. Trimming stripped 0 bases from V and 8 bases from J, with 19 bases between. CDR3 size: 16 residues. The CDR3 DNA reads TGCGCCAGCAGCCAAGATAGTCGACCGAGACACCTCGGCTACACCTTC. Its translation is CASSQDSRPRHLGYTF.

Turning to this clonotype: One junction end disagrees with the germline gene, perhaps due to a read error. V and J are TRBV15 and TRBJ2-1; TRBD2 matches at 7 bases. Germline V lookup: CDR1 LNHNV, CDR2 YYDKDF (reference sequence). The CDR3 has 13 residues. The CDR3 nucleotides read TGTACCACCAGCTACCGGGACTACGGTGAGCAGTTCTTC. Protein product: CTTSYRDYGEQFF.

In this sample, this clonotype turned up a few times. This chain links TRBV5-1 with TRBJ2-6; D may be TRBD1 (7 bases). From germline, CDR1 is SGHRS and CDR2 YFSETQ. The CDR3 length is 18 residues. V lost 2 bases and J 4 bases, leaving 19 bases between the germline ends. The DNA of the CDR3 is TGCGCCAGCAGCTTACAGGGGACTTCTTCCACCGGGGCCAACGTCCTGACTTTC. Protein product: CASSLQGTSSTGANVLTF.

The chain combines TRBV7-2 with TRBJ2-1; 10 bases fit TRBD2. Unmatched junction bases numbered 8, after V lost 0 bases and J lost 9 bases. CDR1 is SGHTA, CDR2 FQGNSA, per germline. This CDR3 region has 16 residues. The CDR3 loop is CASSLASGRVYAEQFF. The CDR3 bases are TGTGCCAGCAGCTTAGCCAGCGGGAGGGTCTACGCTGAGCAGTTCTTC.

The V call is TRBV15, the J call TRBJ2-2; tentatively, D is TRBD1 (5 bases). Germline V lookup: CDR1 LNHNV, CDR2 YYDKDF (reference sequence). This CDR3 region has 13 residues. Trimming pared 7 bases from V and 1 base from J, leaving 7 bases between. DNA for the CDR3: TGTGCCACCAAGCAGGGGAACACCGGGGAGCTGTTTTTT. This codes for CATKQGNTGELFF.

This clonotype appeared a few times. The V call is TRBV7-2, the J call TRBJ2-2, with 8 bases that match TRBD1. Germline V gene data show CDR1 as SGHTA and CDR2 as FQGNSA. This CDR3 contains 15 residues. V was clipped by 6 bases and J by 5 bases; unmatched bases: 8. The CDR3 spells CASRLRTGWTGELFF. The CDR3 DNA sequence: TGTGCCAGCAGGCTTAGGACAGGGTGGACCGGGGAGCTGTTTTTT.

This clonotype was found many times. This chain connects TRBV28 to TRBJ1-4, with TRBD1 matching over 10 bases. This CDR3 is 14 amino acids long. In germline, CDR1 is MDHEN, CDR2 SYDVKM. With 5 bases clipped from V and 7 bases from J, the junction kept 4 bases outside the gene matches. The CDR3 coding sequence is TGTGCCAGCAGTCCCGGGACAGGGGTTGAAAAACTGTTTTTT. Amino acid sequence: CASSPGTGVEKLFF.

The chain has TRBV7-2 and TRBJ2-2; D gene uncertain. Germline values: CDR1 SGHTA, CDR2 FQGNSA. This CDR3 has 12 residues. The V end lost 5 bases, the J end lost 7 bases, and 8 bases lay between the germline ends. The CDR3 bases are TGTGCCAGCAGCCCAGTGGGCGGGGAGCTGTTTTTT. The encoded protein is CASSPVGGELFF.

The chain recombines TRBV7-9 with TRBJ2-7; 10 nucleotides match TRBD1. J was trimmed by 5 bases and V by 5 bases; bases with no gene match: 9. Germline V gene lookup returns CDR1 SEHNR and CDR2 FQNEAQ (reference sequence). The CDR3 contains 15 residues. CDR3 in DNA: TGTGCCAGCAGCATCCACCGGGACAGGGGAGACGAGCAGTACTTC. Its protein is CASSIHRDRGDEQYF.

This clonotype was recorded a few times. This rearrangement joins TRBV20-1 to TRBJ2-3; D is perhaps TRBD2 (7 bases). Germline V gives CDR1 DFQATT, CDR2 SNEGSKA (reference sequence). Trimming shortened V by 6 bases and J by 4 bases, and 14 bases separated the two germline ends. The CDR3 covers 13 residues. The chain's CDR3 is CSARTRTADTQYF. The CDR3 DNA sequence: TGCAGTGCAAGGACTAGGACAGCAGATACGCAGTATTTT.

This chain uses TRBV20-1 with TRBJ2-1, with 7 bases identical to TRBD2. This CDR3 spans 11 amino acids. The germline V gene encodes CDR1 DFQATT and CDR2 SNEGSKA (reference sequence). CDR3 sequence: CSPWGSGKGFF. CDR3 DNA sequence: TGCAGCCCTTGGGGCAGCGGGAAGGGGTTCTTC.

The CDR3 coding sequence is TGTGCCAGCAGTTTAAGGGGGGTACAGAACACTGAAGCTTTCTTT. Protein product: CASSLRGVQNTEAFF. The genes are TRBV12-3 or TRBV12-4 and TRBJ1-1; D is possibly TRBD1 (6 bases). V lost 2 bases, J lost 1 base, and 11 bases lay in between. CDR3 length: 15 amino acids.

This chain joins TRBV30 and TRBJ1-1; 10 positions agree with TRBD1. The V gene's germline CDR1 is GTSNPN and CDR2 SVGIG (reference sequence). V shed 5 bases and J 4 bases; nucleotides not matched to a gene: 4. The CDR3 has 13 residues. The CDR3 nucleotides are TGTGCCTGGGGGACAGGGGTAGGCACTGAAGCTTTCTTT. Encoded protein: CAWGTGVGTEAFF.

This clonotype was seen many times. The chain employs TRBV29-1 and TRBJ2-2; 7 bases are shared with TRBD2. V was clipped by 1 base and J by 5 bases; unmatched bases: 7. Per the germline V gene, CDR1 is SQVTM and CDR2 is ANQGSEA. The CDR3 extends over 15 amino acids. Here the CDR3 reads CSVEVAGAETGELFF. DNA of the CDR3: TGCAGCGTTGAAGTCGCGGGAGCGGAGACCGGGGAGCTGTTTTTT.

The rearrangement links TRBV7-2 to TRBJ2-5; 11 nucleotides line up with TRBD2. This CDR3 contains 18 residues. Germline V gene sequence: CDR1 SGHTA, CDR2 FQGNSA. V gave up 0 bases and J gave up 5 bases; unmatched junction bases: 11. The CDR3 spells CASSLASSSGRNRETQYF. As DNA, the CDR3 is TGTGCCAGCAGCTTAGCTTCATCTAGCGGGAGGAATCGTGAGACCCAGTACTTC.

The table lists this clonotype with a few counts. This CDR3 is CATSAGQAYNEQFF. The DNA of the CDR3 is TGTGCCACCAGTGCCGGACAGGCCTACAATGAGCAGTTCTTC. This sequence joins TRBV24-1 and TRBJ2-1; 7 bases agree with TRBD1. With V trimmed by 5 bases and J by 2 bases, 2 bases remained unmatched. This CDR3 is built from 14 residues. Germline CDR1 and CDR2: KGHDR and SFDVKD.